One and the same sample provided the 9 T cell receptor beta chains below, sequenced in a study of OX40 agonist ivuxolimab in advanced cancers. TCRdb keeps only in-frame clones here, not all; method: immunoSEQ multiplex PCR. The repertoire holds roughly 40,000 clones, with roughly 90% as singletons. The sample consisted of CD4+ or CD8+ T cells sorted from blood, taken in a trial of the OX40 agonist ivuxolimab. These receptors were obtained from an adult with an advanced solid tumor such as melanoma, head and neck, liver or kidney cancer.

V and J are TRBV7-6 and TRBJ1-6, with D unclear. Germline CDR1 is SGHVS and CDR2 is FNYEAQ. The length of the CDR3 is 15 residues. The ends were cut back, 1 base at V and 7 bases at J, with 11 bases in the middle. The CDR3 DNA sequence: TGTGCCAGCAGCTTAGATAGTGTCTTGAATTCACCCCTCCACTTT. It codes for CASSLDSVLNSPLHF.

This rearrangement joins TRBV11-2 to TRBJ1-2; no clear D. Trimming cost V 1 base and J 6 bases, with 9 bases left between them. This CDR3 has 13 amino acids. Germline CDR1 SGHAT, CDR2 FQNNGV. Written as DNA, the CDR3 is TGTGCCAGCAGCTTAGTTCTTGCAGATGGCTACACCTTC. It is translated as CASSLVLADGYTF. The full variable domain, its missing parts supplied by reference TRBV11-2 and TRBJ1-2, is EAGVAQSPRYKIIEKRQSVAFWCNPISGHATLYWYQQILGQGPKLLIQFQNNGVVDDSQLPKDRFSAERLKGVDSTLKIQPAKLEDSAVYLCASSLVLADGYTFGSGTRLTVV.

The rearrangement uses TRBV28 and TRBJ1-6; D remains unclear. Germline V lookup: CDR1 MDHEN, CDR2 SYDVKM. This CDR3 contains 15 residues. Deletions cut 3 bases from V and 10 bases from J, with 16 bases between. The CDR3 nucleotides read TGTGCCAGCAGTTTGGGGTCCGGGTATCGCTCACCCCTCCACTTT. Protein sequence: CASSLGSGYRSPLHF.

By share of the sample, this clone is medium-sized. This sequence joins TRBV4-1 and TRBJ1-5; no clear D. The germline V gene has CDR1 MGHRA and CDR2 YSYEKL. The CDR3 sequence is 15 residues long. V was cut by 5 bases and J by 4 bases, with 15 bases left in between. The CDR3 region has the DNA TGCGCCAGCAGCGCACGGGCCTTAAATAATCAGCCCCAGCATTTT. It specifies CASSARALNNQPQHF.

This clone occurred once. The CDR3 coding sequence is TGTGCCAGCAGCCAAGATACGCAACGCACAGATACGCAGTATTTT. This translates into CASSQDTQRTDTQYF. J is TRBJ2-3 and V is TRBV14; D not resolved. Between the trimmed V and J ends, which lost 0 bases and 1 base, there was a span of 8 bases. The CDR3 spans 15 residues. The germline V gene encodes CDR1 SGHDN and CDR2 FVKESK.

CDR3 DNA: TGTGCCAGCAGCGAGACTAGCGGGAGTTACGAGCAGTACTTC. It codes for CASSETSGSYEQYF. This chain uses TRBV7-6 with TRBJ2-7, with 12 bases that match TRBD2. V was clipped by 5 bases and J by 4 bases; unmatched bases: 3. Germline V lookup: CDR1 SGHVS, CDR2 FNYEAQ. The CDR3 spans 14 residues.

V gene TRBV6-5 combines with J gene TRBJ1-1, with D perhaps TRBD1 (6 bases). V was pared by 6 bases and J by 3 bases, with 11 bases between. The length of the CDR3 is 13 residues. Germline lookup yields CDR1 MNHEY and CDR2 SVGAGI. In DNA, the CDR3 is TGTGCCAGCAGACCCAGGGGTTACACTGAAGCTTTCTTT. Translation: CASRPRGYTEAFF.

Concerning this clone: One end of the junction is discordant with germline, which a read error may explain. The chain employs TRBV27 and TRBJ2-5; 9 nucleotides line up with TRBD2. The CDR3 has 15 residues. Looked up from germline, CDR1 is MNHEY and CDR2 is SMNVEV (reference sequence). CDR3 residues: CASSLSGASGNARNF. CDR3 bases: TGTGCCAGCAGTTTATCGGGTGCTAGCGGGAATGCGAGGAACTTC.

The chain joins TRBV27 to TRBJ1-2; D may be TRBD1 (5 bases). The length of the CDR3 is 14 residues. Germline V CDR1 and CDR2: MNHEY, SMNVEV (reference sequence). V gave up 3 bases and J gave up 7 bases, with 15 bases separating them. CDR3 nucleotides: TGTGCCAGCAGTTTGTGGGGGGAACGTTTTGGCTACACCTTC. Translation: CASSLWGERFGYTF.